The 10 T cell receptor beta chains reported below all come from one sample, sequenced in a study of T-cell reconstitution after alpha-beta-depleted transplantation in children (dated by TCRdb to 2016 to 2018). Library creation used PCR. Sequencing was performed on an Illumina HiSeq 2500. TCR library preparation used molecular barcoding, with unique molecular identifiers applied to normalize quantification of the TCRbeta repertoire. The public reads were run again by TCRdb, first through fastp at Q25 and then through MiXCR, and only productive beta chains were kept. Duplicate CDR3 protein sequences are folded into a single record with the most common DNA and genes. In all, the sample holds 330,000 or so distinct CDR3 sequences, and over 9% of those were seen once. The ten largest clones represent around 2.3% of the sample. The starting material was PBMCs from the stem cell graft donor, obtained from the stem cell graft. The receptor set was obtained from a human donor who donated a stem cell graft to a child with acute lymphoblastic leukemia.

In the case of this clonotype: Germline and junction disagree at one end, which may indicate a read error. The chain joins TRBV2 to TRBJ2-5; TRBD2 is a possible D gene (5 bases). The germline CDR1 and CDR2 sequences are SNHLY and FYNNEI. CDR3 length: 15 residues. CDR3 loop: CASSEALLEQETHYF. DNA of the CDR3: TGTGCCAGCAGTGAAGCGTTACTAGAGCAAGAGACCCACTACTTC.

A few counts support this clonotype. Germline is not matched at one junction end, which may reflect a read error. The chain couples TRBV20-1 to TRBJ2-7; TRBD2 matches at 8 bases. The germline CDR1 and CDR2 sequences are DFQATT and SNEGSKA (reference sequence). This CDR3 region has 16 residues. The CDR3 sequence: CSARGIGAGDSYEQYF. As DNA, the CDR3 is TGCAGTGCGAGAGGGATAGGAGCGGGAGACTCCTACGAGCAGTACTTC.

CDR3 in amino acids: CASSPTPTGPGELFF. The CDR3 DNA reads TGTGCCAGCAGCCCCACCCCGACAGGGCCCGGGGAGCTGTTTTTT. The chain uses TRBV7-6 and TRBJ2-2, with 7 bases aligning to TRBD1. Germline assignment: CDR1 SGHVS and CDR2 FNYEAQ. This CDR3 contains 15 residues. V lost 5 bases, J lost 6 bases, and 9 bases stayed unmatched.

The chain is built from TRBV12-3 or TRBV12-4 and TRBJ1-2; TRBD1 matches at 8 bases. The V gene end was trimmed by 6 bases and the J gene end by 0 bases; junction bases not matched to a gene: 12. The CDR3 is 17 amino acids. The CDR3: CASSPLRDRTPNYGYTF. CDR3 sequence (DNA): TGTGCCAGCAGCCCACTAAGGGACAGGACGCCTAACTATGGCTACACCTTC.

The chain's CDR3 is CASSPTSVETQYF. The CDR3 nucleotides are TGTGCCAGTAGTCCTACGTCGGTTGAGACCCAGTACTTC. The rearrangement links TRBV19 to TRBJ2-5; D remains ambiguous. Trimming took 5 bases from V and 5 from J, leaving 12 bases between them. The CDR3 length is 13 residues. From germline, CDR1 is LNHDA and CDR2 SQIVND (reference sequence). Looking up the rest from reference TRBV19 and TRBJ2-5 gives the full variable domain: DGGITQSPKYLFRKEGQNVTLSCEQNLNHDAMYWYRQDPGQGLRLIYYSQIVNDFQKGDIAEGYSVSREKKESFPLTVTSAQKNPTAFYLCASSPTSVETQYFGPGTRLLVL.

This clonotype was recorded a few times. V is TRBV28 and J is TRBJ2-4, with TRBD1 matching 8 bases. After removal of 4 bases from V and 0 bases from J, the junction contained 5 bases not matched to a gene. CDR3 length equals 16 residues. Germline V gene lookup returns CDR1 MDHEN and CDR2 SYDVKM. The CDR3 sequence: CASSSDRVLAKNIQYF. The CDR3 DNA reads as TGTGCCAGCAGTTCGGACAGGGTATTAGCCAAAAACATTCAGTACTTC.

This clonotype was observed a handful of times. The V call is TRBV12-3 or TRBV12-4, the J call TRBJ1-5, with TRBD1 matching 7 bases. The CDR3 has 15 residues. V shed 6 bases and J 6 bases; nucleotides not matched to a gene: 11. The CDR3 protein is CASRSTGAGGQPQHF. The CDR3 region has the DNA TGTGCCAGCAGATCCACAGGGGCGGGAGGTCAGCCCCAGCATTTT.

The J gene is TRBJ2-7, the V gene TRBV20-1; the match to TRBD1 covers 9 bases. The CDR3 covers 14 residues. The V gene end was trimmed by 8 bases and the J gene end by 3 bases; junction bases not matched to a gene: 11. The germline V gene has CDR1 DFQATT and CDR2 SNEGSKA (reference sequence). CDR3: CSPLGPGQGYEQYF. The CDR3 DNA reads TGCAGTCCGCTAGGTCCGGGACAGGGCTACGAGCAGTACTTC.

A few counts support this clonotype. V usage is TRBV27 and J usage is TRBJ1-2, with D tentatively TRBD1 (5 bases). Germline values: CDR1 MNHEY, CDR2 SMNVEV (reference sequence). CDR3 length: 14 amino acids. Trimming removed 8 bases at V and 2 bases at J, with 15 bases between. The DNA for the CDR3 is TGTGCCAGCGGTACCCTAGGGGACAACTATGGCTACACCTTC. It codes for CASGTLGDNYGYTF.

V usage is TRBV20-1 and J usage is TRBJ2-1, with 11 bases lining up with TRBD1. V dropped 5 bases and J dropped 10; count of bases not matched to a gene: 7. Germline values: CDR1 DFQATT, CDR2 SNEGSKA (reference sequence). CDR3 length equals 13 residues. CDR3 protein: CSAYGTGGWEQFF. The DNA for the CDR3 is TGCAGTGCTTATGGGACAGGGGGGTGGGAGCAGTTCTTC.